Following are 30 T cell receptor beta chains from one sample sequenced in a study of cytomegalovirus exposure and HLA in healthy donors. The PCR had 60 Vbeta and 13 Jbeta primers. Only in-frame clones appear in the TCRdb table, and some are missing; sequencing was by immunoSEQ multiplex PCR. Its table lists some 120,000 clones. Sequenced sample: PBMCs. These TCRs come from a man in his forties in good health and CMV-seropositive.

In DNA, the CDR3 is TGCAGCGTTGAAAAGCGGGAGTGGAGTGAGCAGTTCTTC. Protein: CSVEKREWSEQFF. V gene TRBV29-1 combines with J gene TRBJ2-1; 8 nucleotides align to TRBD2. Germline V CDR1 and CDR2: SQVTM, ANQGSEA. The CDR3 is 13 residues long. The V segment lost 2 bases and the J segment 9 bases; nucleotides outside the gene matches: 6.

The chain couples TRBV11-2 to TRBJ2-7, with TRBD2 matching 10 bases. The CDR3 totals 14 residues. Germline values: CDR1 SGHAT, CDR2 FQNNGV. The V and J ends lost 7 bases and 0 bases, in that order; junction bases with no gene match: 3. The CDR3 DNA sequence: TGTGCCAGCACCATAGCGGGGGGCTCCTACGAGCAGTACTTC. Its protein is CASTIAGGSYEQYF.

The CDR3 DNA is TGCGCCAGCAGCCAAAGTTTTCAGGGTACCTACGAGCAGTACTTC. Translating gives CASSQSFQGTYEQYF. The chain has TRBV4-1 and TRBJ2-7; TRBD1 might be the D (5 bases). Germline CDR1 MGHRA, CDR2 YSYEKL. CDR3 length: 15 amino acids. V lost 2 bases, J lost 2 bases, and 13 bases lay in between.

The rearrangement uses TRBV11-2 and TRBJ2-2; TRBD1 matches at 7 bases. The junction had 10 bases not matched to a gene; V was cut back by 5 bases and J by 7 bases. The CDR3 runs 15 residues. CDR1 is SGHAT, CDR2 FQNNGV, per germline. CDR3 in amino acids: CASSARQGSGGELFF. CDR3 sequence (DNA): TGTGCCAGCAGCGCCCGACAGGGTTCCGGCGGGGAGCTGTTTTTT.

Written as DNA, the CDR3 is TGTGCCAGCAGCTCAGGGACTACCATCTACGAGCAGTACTTC. As protein: CASSSGTTIYEQYF. The chain links TRBV28 to TRBJ2-7; TRBD2 aligns across 7 bases. CDR3 length: 14 residues. Germline V lookup: CDR1 MDHEN, CDR2 SYDVKM. V trimming: 6 bases; J trimming: 3 bases; junction bases outside the gene matches: 8.

CDR3 coding DNA: TGTGCCAGCAGTGAAGACGGAGCCAGAACTAGCTACGAGCAGTACTTC. Protein sequence: CASSEDGARTSYEQYF. The chain couples TRBV2 to TRBJ2-7, with D perhaps matching TRBD2 (5 bases). The CDR3 covers 16 residues. V shed 1 base and J shed 3 bases, with 16 bases lying between them. Germline lookup yields CDR1 SNHLY and CDR2 FYNNEI.

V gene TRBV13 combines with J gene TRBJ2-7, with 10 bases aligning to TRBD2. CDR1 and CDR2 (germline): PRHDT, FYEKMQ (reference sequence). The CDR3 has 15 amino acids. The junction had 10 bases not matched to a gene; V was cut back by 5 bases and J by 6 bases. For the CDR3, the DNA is TGTGCCAGCAGCCACCCCAGCGGGAGGGCCTTCGAGCAGTACTTC. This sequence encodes CASSHPSGRAFEQYF.

This CDR3 reads CASGGALWADTQYF. In DNA form, the CDR3 reads TGTGCCAGTGGAGGGGCTCTTTGGGCAGATACGCAGTATTTT. V usage is TRBV19 and J usage is TRBJ2-3; a possible D gene is TRBD2 (6 bases). The V and J ends lost 8 bases and 4 bases respectively, with 16 bases between them. The germline V gene encodes CDR1 LNHDA and CDR2 SQIVND (reference sequence). The CDR3 consists of 14 residues.

CDR3 sequence reads: CASSTLPGQGYGYTF. CDR3 in DNA: TGTGCCAGTAGTACTCTACCGGGACAGGGGTATGGCTACACCTTC. The chain is built from TRBV19 and TRBJ1-2; 10 bases map to TRBD1. Germline V gene sequence: CDR1 LNHDA, CDR2 SQIVND (reference sequence). The ends lost 4 bases at V and 5 bases at J; junction bases unmatched: 7. This CDR3 region has 15 residues.

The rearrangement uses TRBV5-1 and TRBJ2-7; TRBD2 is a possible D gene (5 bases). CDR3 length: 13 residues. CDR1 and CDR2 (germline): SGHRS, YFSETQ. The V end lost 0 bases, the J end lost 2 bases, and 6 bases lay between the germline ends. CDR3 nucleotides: TGCGCCAGCAGCTTGGGAGGGCCCTACGAGCAGTACTTC. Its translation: CASSLGGPYEQYF.

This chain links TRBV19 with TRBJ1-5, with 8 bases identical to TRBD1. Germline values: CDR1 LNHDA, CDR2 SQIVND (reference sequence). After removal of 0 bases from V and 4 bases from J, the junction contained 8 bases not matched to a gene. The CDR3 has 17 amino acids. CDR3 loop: CASSIDSRGPGNQPQHF. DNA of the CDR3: TGTGCCAGTAGTATAGATTCCAGGGGGCCGGGAAATCAGCCCCAGCATTTT.

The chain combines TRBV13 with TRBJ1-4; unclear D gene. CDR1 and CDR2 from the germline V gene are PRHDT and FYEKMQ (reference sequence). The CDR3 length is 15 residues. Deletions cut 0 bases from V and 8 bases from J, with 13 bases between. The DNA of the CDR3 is TGTGCCAGCAGCTTAGGGGGAGCGGCCCTAGAAAAACTGTTTTTT. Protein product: CASSLGGAALEKLFF.

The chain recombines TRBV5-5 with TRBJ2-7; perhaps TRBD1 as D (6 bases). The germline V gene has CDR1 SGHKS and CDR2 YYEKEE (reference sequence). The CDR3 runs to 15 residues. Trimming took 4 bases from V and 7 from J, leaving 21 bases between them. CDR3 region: CASSPAQGRVLEQYF. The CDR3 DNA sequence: TGTGCCAGCAGCCCAGCGCAGGGGAGAGTCCTTGAGCAGTACTTC.

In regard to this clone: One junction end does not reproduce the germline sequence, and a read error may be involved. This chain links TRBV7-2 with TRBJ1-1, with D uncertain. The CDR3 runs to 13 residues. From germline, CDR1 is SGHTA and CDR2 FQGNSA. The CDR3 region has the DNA TGTGCCAGCAGCTTAGAAGCAGGTTCTGAAGCTCTCTTT. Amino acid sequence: CASSLEAGSEALF.

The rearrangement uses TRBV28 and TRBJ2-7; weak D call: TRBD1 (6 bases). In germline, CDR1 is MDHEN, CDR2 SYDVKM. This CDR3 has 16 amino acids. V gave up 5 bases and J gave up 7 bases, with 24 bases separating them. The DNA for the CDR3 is TGTGCCAGCAGTCGCTACCAGACAGGATCCCTACGAGAGCAGTACTTC. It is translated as CASSRYQTGSLREQYF.

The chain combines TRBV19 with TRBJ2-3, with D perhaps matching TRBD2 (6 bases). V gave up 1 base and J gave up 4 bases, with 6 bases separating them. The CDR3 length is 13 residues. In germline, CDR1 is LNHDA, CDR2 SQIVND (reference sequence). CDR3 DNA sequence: TGTGCCAGTAGTATAGCGGGGGCAGATACGCAGTATTTT. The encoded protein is CASSIAGADTQYF.

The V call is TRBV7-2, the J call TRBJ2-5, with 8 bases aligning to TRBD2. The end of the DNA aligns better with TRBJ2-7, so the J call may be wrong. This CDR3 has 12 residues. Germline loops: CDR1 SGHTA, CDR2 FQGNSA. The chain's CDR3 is CASSLGGDEQYF. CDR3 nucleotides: TGTGCCAGCAGCCTCGGGGGGGACGAGCAGTACTTC.

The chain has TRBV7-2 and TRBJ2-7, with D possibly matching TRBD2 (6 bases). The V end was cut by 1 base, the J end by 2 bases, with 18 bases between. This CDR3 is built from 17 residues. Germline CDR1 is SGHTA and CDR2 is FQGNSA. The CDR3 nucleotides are TGTGCCAGCAGCTTAGACCGTCGGCAGAGACTAGCCTACGAGCAGTACTTC. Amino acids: CASSLDRRQRLAYEQYF.

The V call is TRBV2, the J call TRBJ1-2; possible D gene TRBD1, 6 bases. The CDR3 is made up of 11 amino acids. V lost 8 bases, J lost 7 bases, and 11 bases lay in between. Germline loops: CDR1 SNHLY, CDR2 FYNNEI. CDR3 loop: CASLLQGGYTF. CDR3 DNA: TGTGCCAGCCTCCTACAGGGTGGCTACACCTTC. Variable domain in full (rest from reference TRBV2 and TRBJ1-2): EPEVTQTPSHQVTQMGQEVILRCVPISNHLYFYWYRQILGQKVEFLVSFYNNEISEKSEIFDDQFSVERPDGSNFTLKIRSTKLEDSAMYFCASLLQGGYTFGSGTRLTVV.

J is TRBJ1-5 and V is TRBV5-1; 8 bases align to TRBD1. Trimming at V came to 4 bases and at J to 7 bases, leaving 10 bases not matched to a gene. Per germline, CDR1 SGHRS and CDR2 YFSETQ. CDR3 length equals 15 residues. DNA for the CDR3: TGCGCCAGCAGCCCGGGGACAGGTGGGGAACAGCCCCAGCATTTT. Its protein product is CASSPGTGGEQPQHF.

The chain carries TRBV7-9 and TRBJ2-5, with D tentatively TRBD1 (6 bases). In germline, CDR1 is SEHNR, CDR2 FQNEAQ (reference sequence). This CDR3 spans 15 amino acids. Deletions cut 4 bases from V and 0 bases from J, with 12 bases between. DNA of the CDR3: TGTGCCAGCAGCTATTTCACAGGGTACCAAGAGACCCAGTACTTC. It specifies CASSYFTGYQETQYF.

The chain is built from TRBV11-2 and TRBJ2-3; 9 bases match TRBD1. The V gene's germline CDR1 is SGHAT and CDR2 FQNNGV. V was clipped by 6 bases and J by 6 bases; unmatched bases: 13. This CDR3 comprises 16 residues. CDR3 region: CASRGGTGRVLDTQYF. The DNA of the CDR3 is TGTGCCAGCAGGGGCGGGACAGGGCGAGTTTTGGATACGCAGTATTTT.

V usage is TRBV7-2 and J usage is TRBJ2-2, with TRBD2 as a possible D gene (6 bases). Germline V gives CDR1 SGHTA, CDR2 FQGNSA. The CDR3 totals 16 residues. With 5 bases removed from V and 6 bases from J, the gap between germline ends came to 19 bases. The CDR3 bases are TGTGCCAGCAGCCCAAACGCGGGGACTTCACCCGGGGAGCTGTTTTTT. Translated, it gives CASSPNAGTSPGELFF. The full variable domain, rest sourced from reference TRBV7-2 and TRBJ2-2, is GAGVSQSPSNKVTEKGKDVELRCDPISGHTALYWYRQSLGQGLEFLIYFQGNSAPDKSGLPSDRFSAERTGGSVSTLTIQRTQQEDSAVYLCASSPNAGTSPGELFFGEGSRLTVL.

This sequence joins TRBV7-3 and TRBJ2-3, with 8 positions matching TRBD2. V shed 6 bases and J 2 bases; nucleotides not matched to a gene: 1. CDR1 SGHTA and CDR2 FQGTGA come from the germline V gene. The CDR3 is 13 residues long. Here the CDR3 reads CASSSGVTDTQYF. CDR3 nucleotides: TGTGCCAGCAGTAGCGGGGTCACAGATACGCAGTATTTT.

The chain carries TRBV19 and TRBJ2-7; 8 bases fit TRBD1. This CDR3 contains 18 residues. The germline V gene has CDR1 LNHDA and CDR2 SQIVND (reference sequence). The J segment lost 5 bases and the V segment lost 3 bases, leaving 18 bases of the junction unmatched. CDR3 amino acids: CASSISPGRGRLTNEQYF. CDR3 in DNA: TGTGCCAGTAGTATTTCCCCCGGCAGGGGGCGGCTAACGAACGAGCAGTACTTC.

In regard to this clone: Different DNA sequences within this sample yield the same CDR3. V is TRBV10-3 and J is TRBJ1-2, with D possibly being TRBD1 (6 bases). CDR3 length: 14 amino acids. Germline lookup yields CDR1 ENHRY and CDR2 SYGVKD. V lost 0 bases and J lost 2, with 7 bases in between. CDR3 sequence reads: CAISESQGNYGYTF. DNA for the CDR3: TGTGCCATCAGTGAGTCGCAGGGGAACTATGGCTACACCTTC.

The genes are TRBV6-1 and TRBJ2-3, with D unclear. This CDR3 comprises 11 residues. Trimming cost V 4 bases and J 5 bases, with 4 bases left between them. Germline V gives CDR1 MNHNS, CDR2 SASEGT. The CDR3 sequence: CASSAVDTQYF. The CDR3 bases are TGTGCCAGCAGTGCGGTAGATACGCAGTATTTT.

The CDR3 bases are TGTGCCAGCAACCACCCGGGGGACACTGAAGCTTTCTTT. It translates to CASNHPGDTEAFF. The V gene is TRBV19, the J gene TRBJ1-1; D is possibly TRBD1 (5 bases). CDR3 length equals 13 residues. V was cut by 9 bases and J by 3 bases, with 14 bases left in between. In germline, CDR1 is LNHDA, CDR2 SQIVND (reference sequence).

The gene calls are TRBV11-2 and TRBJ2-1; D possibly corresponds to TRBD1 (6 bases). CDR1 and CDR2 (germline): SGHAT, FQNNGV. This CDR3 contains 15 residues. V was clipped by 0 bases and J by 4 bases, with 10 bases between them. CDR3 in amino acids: CASSLDLTGYNEQFF. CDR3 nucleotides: TGTGCCAGCAGCTTAGATTTGACAGGATACAATGAGCAGTTCTTC.

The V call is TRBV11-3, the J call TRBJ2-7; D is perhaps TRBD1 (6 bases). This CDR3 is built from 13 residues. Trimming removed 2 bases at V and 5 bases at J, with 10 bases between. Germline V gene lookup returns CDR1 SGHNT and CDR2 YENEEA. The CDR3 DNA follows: TGTGCCAGCAGCTTAAGTCAGGGGAACGAGCAGTACTTC. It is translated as CASSLSQGNEQYF.